The rows below give T cell receptor beta chains drawn from one sample of a study of shared clonotypes between healthy human individuals. The protocol was immunoSEQ multiplex PCR, while the TCRdb copy is restricted to in-frame clones and leaves out a portion. The sample has about 600,000 clones, 97% seen once. Sequenced: naive CD4+ T cells sorted from blood. All receptors derive from a woman aged 25-40 years in good health. Both conserved end residues are part of each CDR3. A D gene is named only where the DNA matches it firmly.

v_gene	d_gene	j_gene	CDR3aa	CDR3nt
TRBV4-1	.	TRBJ1-2	CASSQLGQRNYGYTF	TGCGCCAGCAGCCAGCTAGGACAGAGGAACTATGGCTACACCTTC
TRBV27	.	TRBJ2-3	CASSLAENTDTQYF	TGTGCCAGCAGTTTAGCCGAGAACACAGATACGCAGTATTTT
TRBV28	.	TRBJ1-2	CASSGESLYGYTF	TGTGCCAGCAGTGGGGAGAGCCTTTATGGCTACACCTTC
TRBV28	.	TRBJ1-4	CASGLGGPYEKLFF	TGTGCCAGCGGCCTAGGGGGGCCCTATGAAAAACTGTTTTTT
TRBV6-1	TRBD1	TRBJ2-7	CASSRYGTEDEQYF	TGTGCCAGCAGTAGATACGGGACAGAGGACGAGCAGTACTTC
TRBV25-1	TRBD1	TRBJ1-2	CASSQTGSDGYTF	TGTGCCAGCAGTCAGACAGGGTCGGATGGCTACACCTTC
TRBV20-1	.	TRBJ2-3	CSARAINTQYF	TGCAGTGCTAGAGCCATTAATACGCAGTATTTT
TRBV29-1	TRBD1	TRBJ2-3	CSVTGGADTQYF	TGCAGCGTCACAGGGGGCGCAGATACGCAGTATTTT
TRBV6-5	TRBD1	TRBJ2-1	CASKVTGTGGNEQFF	TGTGCCAGCAAAGTAACGGGGACAGGGGGAAATGAGCAGTTCTTC
TRBV27	TRBD2	TRBJ2-7	CASSFSRAGSHEQYF	TGTGCCAGCAGTTTTAGCCGAGCGGGGAGCCACGAGCAGTACTTC
TRBV19	.	TRBJ1-2	CASSRTLSDYGYTF	TGTGCCAGTAGTAGGACACTTTCCGACTATGGCTACACCTTC
TRBV19	.	TRBJ1-5	CASRSGAKYSNQPQHF	TGTGCCAGTAGGTCAGGGGCTAAATATAGCAATCAGCCCCAGCATTTT
TRBV28	.	TRBJ1-2	CASTPLGGYGYTF	TGTGCCAGCACGCCGTTGGGGGGATATGGCTACACCTTC
TRBV28	TRBD2	TRBJ2-7	CASKGSGKAYEQYF	TGTGCCAGCAAAGGTAGCGGGAAAGCCTACGAGCAGTACTTC
TRBV5-4	TRBD2	TRBJ2-1	CASSPTSGSSYNEQFF	TGTGCCAGCAGCCCGACTAGCGGGAGCTCCTACAATGAGCAGTTCTTC
TRBV4-2	.	TRBJ2-5	CASSQDRERVGETQYF	TGTGCCAGCAGCCAAGATCGGGAACGGGTCGGGGAGACCCAGTACTTC
TRBV4-1	.	TRBJ1-1	CASSQGTEWSTEAFF	TGCGCCAGCAGCCAAGGGACGGAATGGAGCACTGAAGCTTTCTTT
TRBV2	.	TRBJ1-2	CASGGHGHF	TGTGCCAGCGGCGGACACGGACACTTC
TRBV11-2	.	TRBJ1-1	CASSPEGGAREAFF	TGTGCCAGCAGCCCTGAAGGGGGGGCCCGTGAAGCTTTCTTT
TRBV11-3	.	TRBJ2-2	CASSSSAAVNTGELFF	TGTGCCAGCAGCTCGTCAGCGGCCGTGAACACCGGGGAGCTGTTTTTT
TRBV10-1	TRBD2	TRBJ2-7	CASSEGTSGRMRIEQYF	TGCGCCAGCAGTGAGGGGACTAGCGGGAGGATGAGGATCGAGCAGTACTTC
TRBV28	TRBD1	TRBJ2-1	CASSSQAGTGFYNEQFF	TGTGCCAGCAGTTCCCAAGCCGGGACAGGTTTTTACAATGAGCAGTTCTTC
TRBV6-1	.	TRBJ1-2	CASSQRGGRNYGYTF	TGTGCCAGCAGTCAAAGGGGGGGACGTAACTATGGCTACACCTTC
TRBV2	.	TRBJ1-3	CASSAPGSGNTIYF	TGTGCCAGCAGTGCCCCGGGCTCTGGAAACACCATATATTTT
TRBV7-3	TRBD1	TRBJ2-6	CASRGQDSGANVLTF	TGTGCCAGCAGGGGACAGGACTCTGGGGCCAACGTCCTGACTTTC
TRBV4-1	.	TRBJ2-7	CASSQVTYEQYF	TGCGCCAGCAGCCAAGTGACCTACGAGCAGTACTTC
TRBV7-2	TRBD2	TRBJ2-7	CASSLVSGINYEQYF	TGTGCCAGCAGCTTAGTTAGCGGGATCAACTACGAGCAGTACTTC